This TCR beta chain was captured by sequencing in a study of T cells after yellow fever vaccination. Study-level information: Low-cell-number fractions were prepared with SMART-Seq v4 Ultra Low Input.

Universal primer sites and UMIs were introduced during 5'RACE template-switching synthesis of TCR cDNA. TCRdb itself ran the 5' RACE reads through MiXCR, one entry per CDR3 protein. The sample lists some 320,000 distinct CDR3 sequences, over 8.5% occurring once. This receptor was obtained from a young man who received the YFV17D yellow fever vaccine. Material: CD4+ T cells sorted from PBMCs, obtained 45 days after the yellow fever booster vaccination.

CDR3 region: CASATSNYGYTF. The CDR3 coding sequence is TGTGCCAGCGCGACATCAAACTATGGCTACACCTTC. The V gene is TRBV6-2 or TRBV6-3, the J gene TRBJ1-2; D not certain. The CDR3 has 12 amino acids. Trimming left V 8 bases short and J 2 bases short, with 9 bases between. Looked up from germline, CDR1 is MNHEY and CDR2 is SVGEGT.